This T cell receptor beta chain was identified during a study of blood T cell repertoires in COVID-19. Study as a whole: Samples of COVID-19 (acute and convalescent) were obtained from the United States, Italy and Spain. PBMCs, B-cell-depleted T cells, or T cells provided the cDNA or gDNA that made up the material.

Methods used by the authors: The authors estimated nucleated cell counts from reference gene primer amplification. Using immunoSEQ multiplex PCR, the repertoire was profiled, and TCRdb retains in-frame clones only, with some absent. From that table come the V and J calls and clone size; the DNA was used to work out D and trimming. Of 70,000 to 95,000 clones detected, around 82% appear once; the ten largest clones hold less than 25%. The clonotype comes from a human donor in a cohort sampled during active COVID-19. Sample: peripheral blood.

The DNA for the CDR3 is TGTGCCACCACCTGGGGAGGCAATTCACCCCTCCACTTT. Translated, it gives CATTWGGNSPLHF. This sequence joins TRBV6-7 and TRBJ1-6; D call uncertain. TRBV6-7 is filed as an ORF, its function uncertain. Trimming took off 10 bases at V and 7 bases at J, with 14 bases between the two ends. There are 13 residues in the CDR3.